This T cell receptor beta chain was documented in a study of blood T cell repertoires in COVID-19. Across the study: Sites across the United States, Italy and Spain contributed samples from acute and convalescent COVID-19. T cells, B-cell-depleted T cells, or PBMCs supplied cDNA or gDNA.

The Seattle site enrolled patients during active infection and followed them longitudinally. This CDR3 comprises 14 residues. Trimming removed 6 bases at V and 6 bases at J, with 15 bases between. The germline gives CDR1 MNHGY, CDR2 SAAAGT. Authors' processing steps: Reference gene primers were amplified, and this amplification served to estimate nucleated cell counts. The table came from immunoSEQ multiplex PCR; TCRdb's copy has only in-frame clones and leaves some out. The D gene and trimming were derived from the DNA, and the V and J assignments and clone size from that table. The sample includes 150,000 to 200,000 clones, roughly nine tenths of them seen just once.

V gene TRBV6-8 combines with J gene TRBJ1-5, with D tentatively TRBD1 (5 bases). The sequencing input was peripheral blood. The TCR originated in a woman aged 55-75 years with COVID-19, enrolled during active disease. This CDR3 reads CASSRRGYGQPQHF. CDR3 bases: TGTGCCAGCAGCCGGAGGGGTTACGGTCAGCCCCAGCATTTT.